One and the same sample provided the 21 T cell receptor beta chains below, sequenced in a study of blood T cell repertoires in COVID-19. Clones were read by immunoSEQ multiplex PCR, and TCRdb kept only the in-frame ones, dropping some. The sample consists of around 180,000 clones, less than 85% of them appearing once. The source material was peripheral blood. These receptors were collected from a human donor in a cohort sampled during active COVID-19.

This chain links TRBV5-6 with TRBJ2-7; 8 bases align to TRBD1. The germline V gene has CDR1 SGHDT and CDR2 YYEEEE. The V segment lost 2 bases and the J segment 2 bases; nucleotides outside the gene matches: 6. The CDR3 totals 15 residues. CDR3 residues: CASSFRTGSPYEQYF. CDR3 DNA sequence: TGTGCCAGCAGCTTCCGGACAGGGAGTCCCTACGAGCAGTACTTC.

The gene calls are TRBV5-1 and TRBJ1-1, with 11 bases aligning to TRBD1. Trimming cost V 7 bases and J 4 bases; bases outside gene matches: 6. CDR1 is SGHRS, CDR2 YFSETQ, per germline. The CDR3 has 14 amino acids. CDR3 in amino acids: CASGTGTGGTEAFF. As DNA, the CDR3 is TGCGCCAGCGGGACAGGGACAGGGGGCACTGAAGCTTTCTTT.

The V and J genes are TRBV5-4 and TRBJ1-2; 7 bases fit TRBD1. This CDR3 contains 15 residues. Germline loops: CDR1 SGHNT, CDR2 YYREEE (reference sequence). J gave up 4 bases and V 5 bases, and 11 bases lay outside the gene matches. The CDR3 loop reads CASSYPGTESYGYTF. In nucleotides, the CDR3 is TGTGCCAGCAGTTACCCCGGGACAGAGTCCTATGGCTACACCTTC.

The chain joins TRBV25-1 to TRBJ1-2, with D unresolved. Between the trimmed V and J ends, which lost 1 base and 8 bases, there was a span of 8 bases. This CDR3 has 12 residues. Germline CDR1 is MGHDK and CDR2 is SYGVNS. The CDR3 nucleotides read TGTGCCAGCAGTGAATGGACTCGGGGCTACACCTTC. As protein: CASSEWTRGYTF.

V gene TRBV27 combines with J gene TRBJ1-5; TRBD1 is a possible D gene (5 bases). The V and J ends lost 5 bases and 2 bases respectively, with 10 bases between them. The CDR3 has 14 residues. Germline V lookup: CDR1 MNHEY, CDR2 SMNVEV (reference sequence). The CDR3 sequence: CASSRGGGNQPQHF. CDR3 sequence (DNA): TGTGCCAGCAGTCGGGGGGGAGGCAATCAGCCCCAGCATTTT.

Points on this clone: At one boundary the junction diverges from the germline segment, which might be a read error. This sequence joins TRBV7-9 and TRBJ1-2; D perhaps matches TRBD1 (6 bases). Germline V gives CDR1 SEHNR, CDR2 FQNEAQ (reference sequence). CDR3 length equals 14 residues. CDR3 in amino acids: CASSRQRDKYGHTF. In DNA, the CDR3 is TGTGCCAGCAGCCGGCAACGGGACAAGTATGGCCACACCTTC.

The CDR3 nucleotides read TGTGCCAGCAGTGGCCCAGCCGGGTGGGCAACTAATGAAAAACTGTTTTTT. Protein product: CASSGPAGWATNEKLFF. The chain recombines TRBV6-1 with TRBJ1-4, with D unresolved. This CDR3 region has 17 residues. Deletions cut 4 bases from V and 0 bases from J, with 15 bases between. Germline V gene lookup returns CDR1 MNHNS and CDR2 SASEGT.

V and J are TRBV3-1 (or the pseudogene TRBV3-2) and TRBJ1-5; a weak D match, TRBD1 (5 bases). The V gene lost 5 bases and the J gene lost 3 bases, with 14 bases spanning the gap. The CDR3 totals 15 residues. The germline gives CDR1 LGHDT, CDR2 YNNKEL (reference sequence). CDR3 DNA: TGTGCCAGCAGCTATGGGGGAGGGCTCAATCAGCCCCAGCATTTT. Its protein is CASSYGGGLNQPQHF.

This chain uses TRBV6-5 with TRBJ2-7; D remains unclear. The CDR3 totals 14 residues. Per the germline V gene, CDR1 is MNHEY and CDR2 is SVGAGI. The ends were cut back, 4 bases at V and 1 base at J, with 11 bases in the middle. The CDR3 nucleotides read TGTGCCAGCAGTTCCTCGGGCCAGTCCTACGAGCAGTACTTC. The encoded protein is CASSSSGQSYEQYF.

V gene TRBV30 combines with J gene TRBJ2-5; tentative D call: TRBD2 (5 bases). The V and J ends lost 0 bases and 8 bases respectively, with 7 bases between them. CDR3 length: 11 residues. CDR1 and CDR2 (germline): GTSNPN, SVGIG (reference sequence). For the CDR3, the DNA is TGTGCCTGGAGTGTCGGGGAAACCCAGTACTTC. Its translation is CAWSVGETQYF.

The V gene is TRBV3-1 (or the pseudogene TRBV3-2), the J gene TRBJ2-1, with D possibly matching TRBD1 (5 bases). V lost 1 base to trimming and J lost 10 bases, with 5 bases between them. Germline-derived CDR1 and CDR2 are LGHDT and YNNKEL (reference sequence). This CDR3 region has 11 residues. The CDR3 spells CASSQGTEQFF. Here the CDR3 DNA reads TGTGCCAGCAGCCAAGGGACAGAGCAGTTCTTC.

This sequence joins TRBV27 and TRBJ2-7; TRBD1 agrees at 8 bases. Trimming removed 4 bases from V and 1 base from J; junction bases left unmatched: 6. This CDR3 spans 15 amino acids. Germline CDR1 MNHEY, CDR2 SMNVEV (reference sequence). CDR3 region: CASSWGTGPSYEQYF. In nucleotides, the CDR3 is TGTGCCAGCAGTTGGGGGACAGGACCTTCCTACGAGCAGTACTTC.

The V gene is TRBV25-1, the J gene TRBJ1-2, with TRBD1 identical over 8 bases. The CDR3 loop spans 17 amino acids. The germline gives CDR1 MGHDK, CDR2 SYGVNS. With 2 bases clipped from V and 5 bases from J, the junction kept 13 bases outside the gene matches. The CDR3 is CASSEGQGAPPWYGYTF. The CDR3 coding sequence is TGTGCCAGCAGTGAAGGACAGGGCGCCCCCCCTTGGTATGGCTACACCTTC.

J is TRBJ2-7 and V is TRBV6-5, with a possible D match to TRBD2 (6 bases). The germline gives CDR1 MNHEY, CDR2 SVGAGI. The CDR3 extends over 15 amino acids. V dropped 7 bases and J dropped 0 bases, with 16 bases sitting between them. In DNA form, the CDR3 reads TGTGCCAGCACCCAAGAGGGCGGGACCTCCTACGAGCAGTACTTC. Translated: CASTQEGGTSYEQYF.

The chain employs TRBV3-1 (or the pseudogene TRBV3-2) and TRBJ2-7, with a tentative D call TRBD1 (5 bases). Germline V gene sequence: CDR1 LGHDT, CDR2 YNNKEL (reference sequence). The V end lost 4 bases, the J end lost 5 bases, and 15 bases lay between the germline ends. The CDR3 sequence is 14 residues long. The CDR3 DNA sequence: TGTGCCAGCAGCCCGGCCAGGGCGTATCACGAGCAGTACTTC. It translates to CASSPARAYHEQYF.

This chain joins TRBV13 and TRBJ1-1; TRBD1 matches 10 bases. Germline V gene lookup returns CDR1 PRHDT and CDR2 FYEKMQ (reference sequence). The CDR3 has 15 amino acids. V lost 4 bases, J lost 2 bases, and 4 bases stayed unmatched. The CDR3 DNA sequence: TGTGCCAGCAGCTCGGGGGACAGGGGTAACACTGAAGCTTTCTTT. It is translated as CASSSGDRGNTEAFF. Complete variable domain (other parts from reference TRBV13 and TRBJ1-1): AAGVIQSPRHLIKEKRETATLKCYPIPRHDTVYWYQQGPGQDPQFLISFYEKMQSDKGSIPDRFSAQQFSDYHSELNMSSLELGDSALYFCASSSGDRGNTEAFFGQGTRLTVV.

This chain connects TRBV19 to TRBJ2-2; D perhaps matches TRBD2 (5 bases). The V end was cut by 8 bases, the J end by 1 base, with 14 bases between. CDR1 is LNHDA and CDR2 is SQIVND in the germline V gene (reference sequence). CDR3 size: 15 residues. For the CDR3, the DNA is TGTGCCAGTTCCTCTCGGGGAATGAACACCGGGGAGCTGTTTTTT. It encodes CASSSRGMNTGELFF. Supplemented by reference TRBV19 and TRBJ2-2, the full variable domain reads DGGITQSPKYLFRKEGQNVTLSCEQNLNHDAMYWYRQDPGQGLRLIYYSQIVNDFQKGDIAEGYSVSREKKESFPLTVTSAQKNPTAFYLCASSSRGMNTGELFFGEGSRLTVL.

The V gene is TRBV23-1, the J gene TRBJ2-1; 8 nucleotides agree with TRBD2. TRBV23-1 is annotated as an ORF whose role is uncertain. The CDR3 extends over 11 amino acids. Germline trimming cut 11 bases from V and 10 bases from J; bases unmatched to any gene: 7. CDR3: CAAVSGGEQFF. The CDR3 DNA follows: TGCGCCGCAGTCTCGGGGGGGGAGCAGTTCTTC.

The V and J genes are TRBV3-1 (or the pseudogene TRBV3-2) and TRBJ2-6; D might be TRBD2 (6 bases). CDR3 length equals 18 residues. Germline V gene sequence: CDR1 LGHDT, CDR2 YNNKEL (reference sequence). V lost 6 bases, J lost 2 bases, and 20 bases lay in between. CDR3 amino acids: CASSQYYPGVPGANVLTF. Here the CDR3 DNA reads TGTGCCAGCAGTCAATATTACCCGGGAGTCCCTGGGGCCAACGTCCTGACTTTC.

V is TRBV14 and J is TRBJ1-1; D remains unclear. The CDR3 has 17 residues. Deletions cut 3 bases from V and 0 bases from J, with 17 bases between. Germline assignment: CDR1 SGHDN and CDR2 FVKESK. CDR3 DNA sequence: TGTGCCAGCAGCCATGCGGCGATCTTGACCTTGAACACTGAAGCTTTCTTT. It specifies CASSHAAILTLNTEAFF.

V gene TRBV27 combines with J gene TRBJ1-5, with D unclear. Trimming took off 6 bases at V and 4 bases at J, with 28 bases between the two ends. Germline V lookup: CDR1 MNHEY, CDR2 SMNVEV (reference sequence). This CDR3 contains 19 residues. Here the CDR3 reads CASRSYLRLPGYHNQPQHF. The CDR3 DNA reads TGTGCCAGCAGATCCTACCTTCGCCTACCGGGATACCATAATCAGCCCCAGCATTTT.